The clone carrying this T cell receptor beta chain appeared a few times. The antigen is not known. The sample is drawn from a study of vaccination effects on CD4 cells after COVID-19. Overall study context: Two-dose BNT162b2 or mRNA-1273 vaccination was given to participants. Overall study results and limits: Vaccine- and infection-induced clones showed marked clonal contraction late following vaccination.

Antigen-specific CD4+ T cells expanded by the ViraFEST assay with viral peptide pools were then sequenced. The authors isolated CD4+ T cells after ten to eleven days of culture. Only in-frame clones appear in the TCRdb table, and some are missing; sequencing was by immunoSEQ multiplex PCR. This sample has 50,000 to 65,000 clones, with roughly 76% found just once. Sequencing used CD4+ T cells from PBMCs cultured with HCoV-229E spike peptides, obtained before COVID-19 vaccination. This TCR derives from a human donor who received a COVID-19 vaccine.

This CDR3 is CASSPTLDRAEAFF. CDR3 DNA: TGTGCCAGCAGCCCGACCCTGGACAGAGCTGAAGCTTTCTTT. The chain combines TRBV7-9 with TRBJ1-1; D possibly corresponds to TRBD1 (6 bases). Germline lookup yields CDR1 SEHNR and CDR2 FQNEAQ (reference sequence). There are 14 residues in the CDR3. V shed 5 bases and J shed 6 bases, with 16 bases lying between them.